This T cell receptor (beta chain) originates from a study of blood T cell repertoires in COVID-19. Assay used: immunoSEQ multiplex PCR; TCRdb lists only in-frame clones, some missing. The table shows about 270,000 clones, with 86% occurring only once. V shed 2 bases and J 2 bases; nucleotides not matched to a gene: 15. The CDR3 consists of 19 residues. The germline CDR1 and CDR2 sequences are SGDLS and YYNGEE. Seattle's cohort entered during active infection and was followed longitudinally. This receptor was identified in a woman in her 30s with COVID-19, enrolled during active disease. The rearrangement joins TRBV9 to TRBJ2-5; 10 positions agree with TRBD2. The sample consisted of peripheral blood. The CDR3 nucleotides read TGTGCCAGCAGCGTGGGAATTAGCGGGGGGACAAGTAGTCAAGAGACCCAGTACTTC. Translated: CASSVGISGGTSSQETQYF.